A single TCR beta chain is shown here with its context. The record originates from a study of T-cell memory formation after mild COVID-19. The CDR3 contains 14 residues. After removal of 1 base from V and 7 bases from J, the junction contained 7 bases not matched to a gene. Germline values: CDR1 DFQATT, CDR2 SNEGSKA (reference sequence). TCRdb re-derived calls from the 5' RACE reads in MiXCR, one entry per CDR3 protein. The data show about 210,000 distinct CDR3 sequences, roughly 30% seen once. The sequence derives from an adult woman who had mild COVID-19 (a few samples of this study predate the infection). Cell type and time point are not known. The sample taken for sequencing was PBMCs or a T cell subset sorted from them (not recorded which). The chain couples TRBV20-1 to TRBJ1-1; TRBD1 aligns across 9 bases. This chain's CDR3 is CSARGRGQGHEAFF. In DNA form, the CDR3 reads TGCAGTGCTAGAGGCCGAGGACAGGGGCATGAAGCTTTCTTT.